A selection of T cell receptor beta chains follows, all from one sample in a study of shared clonotypes between healthy human individuals. Sequencing was performed with immunoSEQ multiplex PCR; in TCRdb, only in-frame clones are kept and a portion is missing. The data show over 2,000,000 clones, 93% seen once. The sequenced material came from naive CD8+ T cells from PBMCs. These receptors all stem from a man aged 18 to 30 in good health. Some clones in this sample may be carry-over from other donors' samples. Each CDR3 is given without its conserved first and last residue. Size is stated for part of the rows, as once, few or many counts, or as a class when the clone is expanded.

abundance	v_gene	j_gene	CDR3aa
.	TRBV7-7	TRBJ2-1	ASSLSGDRAGPFSEQF
.	TRBV11-2	TRBJ1-4	ASIYMTEWGANEKLF
.	TRBV28	TRBJ2-7	ASSYMSSGTISYEQY
.	TRBV21-1	TRBJ1-4	ASSNQRTWNKGGEKLF
.	TRBV6-1	TRBJ2-1	ASSELRDWGANNEQF
.	TRBV14	TRBJ2-3	ASSQDQAVADTQY
.	TRBV30	TRBJ2-7	AWTPGDYEQY
.	TRBV7-9	TRBJ2-1	ASSLAAGVPYNEQF
.	TRBV19	TRBJ2-1	ASSTGGEREQF
.	TRBV6-1	TRBJ1-5	ASSPYGSNQPQH
.	TRBV11-3	TRBJ2-3	ASSRGGWASTDTQY
once	TRBV19	TRBJ2-1	ASTIGTISSYNEQF
.	TRBV19	TRBJ2-7	ATGTGAFEQY
once	TRBV7-2	TRBJ2-7	ASSSRTSGKSSYEQY
.	TRBV6-5	TRBJ2-7	ATPDYEQY
.	TRBV9	TRBJ2-2	ASSEDRGNTGELF
.	TRBV13	TRBJ1-2	ASSGYRQENYGYT
.	TRBV6-5	TRBJ1-1	ASLQGFPEAF
.	TRBV4-1	TRBJ1-2	ASSPPGGGLYGYT
.	TRBV4-2	TRBJ1-5	ASSQGNQPQH
.	TRBV19	TRBJ2-1	AAAVNSYNEQF
.	TRBV4-1	TRBJ2-7	ASSSRTPQRGEQY
.	TRBV5-4	TRBJ2-7	ASSPSAVVSYEQY
.	TRBV29-1	TRBJ2-7	SVPGQGYEQY
.	TRBV4-1	TRBJ2-7	ASSPGAAASYEQY
.	TRBV19	TRBJ2-1	ASSIVPTTYNEQF
.	TRBV28	TRBJ2-7	ASSPGTGIDEQY